The entry below gives a single TCR beta chain sequence along with its context. What it binds is not known. Primers included in the PCR were 60 Vbeta and 13 Jbeta primers. Repertoires were generated with immunoSEQ multiplex PCR, while TCRdb's copy carries only in-frame clones and drops some. The data show 200,000 to 250,000 clones, 65% to 90% seen once. These data come from a study of cytomegalovirus exposure and HLA in healthy donors. Germline loops: CDR1 LGHNA, CDR2 YSLEER. Between the trimmed V and J ends, which lost 5 bases and 1 base, there was a span of 8 bases. This CDR3 is built from 13 residues. Study-level results: According to reports, the classifier identified cytomegalovirus status with high specificity and sensitivity. In vitro work confirmed that a few CMV-associated chains recognize CMV antigens.

The chain combines TRBV4-3 with TRBJ1-1, with a possible D match to TRBD1 (5 bases). The clonotype comes from a girl between 5 and 17 years old in good health and CMV-seronegative. Sequenced: PBMCs. The CDR3 loop is CASSGHRNTEAFF. CDR3 sequence (DNA): TGCGCCAGCAGCGGACACAGGAACACTGAAGCTTTCTTT.